Sequencing of this T cell receptor beta chain was carried out in a study of blood T cell repertoires in COVID-19. This clone was recorded only once. Germline lookup yields CDR1 MDHEN and CDR2 SYDVKM. The CDR3 is 17 residues long. With 1 base clipped from V and 0 bases from J, the junction kept 6 bases outside the gene matches. Sequencing was performed with immunoSEQ multiplex PCR; in TCRdb, only in-frame clones are kept and a portion is missing. In the table there are fewer than 200,000 clones, around 83% of which are singletons. The specimen sequenced was peripheral blood. The chain carries TRBV28 and TRBJ1-3; 7 positions agree with TRBD1. This clonotype originated in an older woman with COVID-19, enrolled during active disease. The CDR3 sequence is CASSLFGQGGSGNTIYF. In DNA, the CDR3 is TGTGCCAGCAGTTTATTCGGGCAGGGGGGCTCTGGAAACACCATATATTTT.